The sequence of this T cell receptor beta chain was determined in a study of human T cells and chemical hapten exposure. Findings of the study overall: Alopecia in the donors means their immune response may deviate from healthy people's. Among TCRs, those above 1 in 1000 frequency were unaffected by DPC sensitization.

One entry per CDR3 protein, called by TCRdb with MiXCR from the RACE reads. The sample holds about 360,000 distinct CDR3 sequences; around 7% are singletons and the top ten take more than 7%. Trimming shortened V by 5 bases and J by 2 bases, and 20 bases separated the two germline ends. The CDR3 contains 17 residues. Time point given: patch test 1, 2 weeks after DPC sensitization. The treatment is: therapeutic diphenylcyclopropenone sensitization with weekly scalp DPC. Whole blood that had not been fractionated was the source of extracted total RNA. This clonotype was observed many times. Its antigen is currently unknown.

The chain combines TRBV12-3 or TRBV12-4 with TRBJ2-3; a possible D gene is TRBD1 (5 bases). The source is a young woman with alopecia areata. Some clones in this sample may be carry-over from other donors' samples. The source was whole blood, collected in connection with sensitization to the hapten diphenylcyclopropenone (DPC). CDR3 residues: CASSRRRSGSYTDTQYF. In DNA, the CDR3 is TGTGCCAGCAGTCGCCGGCGGTCAGGGTCATACACAGATACGCAGTATTTT.